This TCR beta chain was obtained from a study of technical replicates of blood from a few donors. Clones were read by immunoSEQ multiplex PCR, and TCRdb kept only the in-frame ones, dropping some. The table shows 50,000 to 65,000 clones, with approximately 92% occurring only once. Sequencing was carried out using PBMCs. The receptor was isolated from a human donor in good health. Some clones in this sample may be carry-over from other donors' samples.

The CDR3 reads CASSPKRGVADTQYF. The CDR3 DNA reads TGTGCCAGCAGCCCGAAACGGGGGGTTGCAGATACGCAGTATTTT. The chain joins TRBV5-8 to TRBJ2-3; TRBD2 aligns across 7 bases. Germline V gene lookup returns CDR1 SGHTS and CDR2 YDEGEE. This CDR3 contains 15 residues. J was trimmed by 4 bases and V by 4 bases; bases with no gene match: 9. The full variable domain, with the rest looked up from reference TRBV5-8 and TRBJ2-3, is EAGVTQSPTHLIKTRGQQATLRCSPISGHTSVYWYQQALGLGLQFLLWYDEGEERNRGNFPPRFSGRQFPNYSSELNVNALELEDSALYLCASSPKRGVADTQYFGPGTRLTVL.